The 28 T cell receptor beta chains below were found in one sample sequenced in a study of identical twins. TCRdb itself ran the 5' RACE reads through MiXCR, one entry per CDR3 protein. The sample shows fewer than 650,000 distinct CDR3 sequences, less than 9% of them seen only once. A further study also used this sample, focusing on yellow fever vaccine responses in identical twins.

The sequencing input was PBMCs. Receptors originate from a woman under 30 in good health.

This clonotype has only a few counts. The V gene is TRBV27, the J gene TRBJ2-3; D not resolved. Germline CDR1 is MNHEY and CDR2 is SMNVEV (reference sequence). The CDR3 consists of 15 residues. Trimming stripped 4 bases from V and 4 bases from J, with 15 bases between. The CDR3 DNA follows: TGTGCCAGCAGTTCCCCCTTCGTGGGGTCAGATACGCAGTATTTT. Encoded protein: CASSSPFVGSDTQYF.

This clonotype was found a few times. The V call is TRBV10-3, the J call TRBJ2-1; TRBD2 matches at 9 bases. This CDR3 has 15 residues. Germline CDR1 and CDR2: ENHRY and SYGVKD. The trim removed 1 base at V and 7 bases at J, leaving 5 bases unmatched. CDR3 bases: TGTGCCATCAGTGAGTTGGCTAGCGGGGTAAATGAGCAGTTCTTC. Translated, it gives CAISELASGVNEQFF.

This clonotype was observed a few times. The chain couples TRBV11-2 to TRBJ2-2; no clear D. CDR3 length equals 15 residues. Trimming pared 2 bases from V and 2 bases from J, leaving 9 bases between. Germline V CDR1 and CDR2: SGHAT, FQNNGV. The DNA for the CDR3 is TGTGCCAGCAGCTTACATGTGGCAAACACCGGGGAGCTGTTTTTT. This sequence encodes CASSLHVANTGELFF.

This clonotype has only a few counts. The genes are TRBV29-1 and TRBJ1-2; a possible D gene is TRBD1 (5 bases). V was clipped by 8 bases and J by 5 bases, with 12 bases between them. Per the germline V gene, CDR1 is SQVTM and CDR2 is ANQGSEA. The CDR3 spans 11 residues. The CDR3 region is CSTGQVYGYTF. The CDR3 DNA reads TGCAGCACCGGACAAGTGTATGGCTACACCTTC.

Only a few counts were recorded for this clonotype. The chain uses TRBV11-2 and TRBJ1-6, with 7 bases that match TRBD1. J was trimmed by 3 bases and V by 5 bases; bases with no gene match: 13. Germline V CDR1 and CDR2: SGHAT, FQNNGV. The CDR3 contains 18 residues. CDR3: CASSTNRGPRNYNSPLHF. CDR3 in DNA: TGTGCCAGCAGCACTAACAGGGGTCCAAGGAACTATAATTCACCCCTCCACTTT. The variable domain in full, with the rest retrieved from reference TRBV11-2 and TRBJ1-6, is EAGVAQSPRYKIIEKRQSVAFWCNPISGHATLYWYQQILGQGPKLLIQFQNNGVVDDSQLPKDRFSAERLKGVDSTLKIQPAKLEDSAVYLCASSTNRGPRNYNSPLHFGNGTRLTVT.

This clonotype was picked up many times. The chain uses TRBV20-1 and TRBJ1-1; 9 bases map to TRBD1. Trimming removed 3 bases from V and 4 bases from J; junction bases left unmatched: 9. The CDR3 is 15 amino acids. CDR1 is DFQATT, CDR2 SNEGSKA, per germline (reference sequence). The CDR3 DNA reads as TGCAGTGCTAGTAGGGGGGACAGGGTGGGCACTGAAGCTTTCTTT. Translated: CSASRGDRVGTEAFF.

The V call is TRBV20-1, the J call TRBJ1-1, with 10 bases matching TRBD1. Germline V gives CDR1 DFQATT, CDR2 SNEGSKA (reference sequence). The CDR3 runs to 15 residues. Trimming took 3 bases from V and 4 from J; bases not matched to a gene: 8. CDR3 nucleotides: TGCAGTGCTAGCCGACAGGGGGCACTCGTCACTGAAGCTTTCTTT. It encodes CSASRQGALVTEAFF.

This clonotype has ten or more counts. This chain links TRBV4-1 with TRBJ2-3, with 10 nucleotides matching TRBD2. This CDR3 region has 18 residues. With V trimmed by 2 bases and J by 2 bases, 10 bases remained unmatched. Germline CDR1 and CDR2: MGHRA and YSYEKL. The CDR3 DNA sequence: TGCGCCAGCAGCCAAAGGATGCTAGCGGGGGACGCCACAGATACGCAGTATTTT. This translates into CASSQRMLAGDATDTQYF.

This clonotype was counted many times. The rearrangement joins TRBV20-1 to TRBJ1-2; D is uncertain. The CDR3 length is 14 residues. Trimming stripped 0 bases from V and 4 bases from J, with 12 bases between. CDR1 is DFQATT, CDR2 SNEGSKA, per germline (reference sequence). CDR3 bases: TGCAGTGCTAGAGATCGCGGAAGAACCTATGGCTACACCTTC. It is translated as CSARDRGRTYGYTF.

Details on this clonotype: Just one base apart from a much larger clone, this may be a read error. Given the absence of the conserved phenylalanine or tryptophan at the CDR3 end, a read error is likely. The CDR3 nucleotides read TGCAGTGCTAGCCGGACTAGCGGATTCACAGATACGCAGTATCTT. This sequence encodes CSASRTSGFTDTQYL. The chain is built from TRBV20-1 and TRBJ2-3; 10 positions match TRBD2. The CDR3 sequence is 15 residues long. CDR1 DFQATT and CDR2 SNEGSKA come from the germline V gene (reference sequence). V trimming: 3 bases; J trimming: 2 bases; junction bases outside the gene matches: 5.

This clonotype was seen only a few times. The gene calls are TRBV3-1 and TRBJ2-1, with D hard to call. V gave up 1 base and J gave up 8 bases, with 9 bases separating them. Germline V lookup: CDR1 LGHDT, CDR2 YNNKEL (reference sequence). This CDR3 has 13 residues. The CDR3 protein is CASSQVNGHEQFF. The CDR3 DNA reads TGTGCCAGCAGCCAAGTAAACGGGCATGAGCAGTTCTTC.

Comments on this clonotype: A much larger clone lies a single base off, so this may be a read error. The CDR3 region has the DNA TGTGCCAGCAGTGAATCTGCTACGAGCCGCTCCTACAATGAGCAGTTCTTC. Protein: CASSESATSRSYNEQFF. The chain employs TRBV25-1 and TRBJ2-1; D gene ambiguous. The CDR3 loop spans 17 amino acids. V was cut by 1 base and J by 0 bases, with 13 bases left in between. In germline, CDR1 is MGHDK, CDR2 SYGVNS.

This clonotype was found a few times. The J gene is TRBJ2-3, the V gene TRBV11-2, with D perhaps matching TRBD2 (6 bases). CDR3 size: 17 residues. V was pared by 1 base and J by 1 base, with 15 bases between. CDR1 and CDR2 (germline): SGHAT, FQNNGV. CDR3 nucleotide sequence: TGTGCCAGCAGCTTAGTCCGTGGGACTTCGGGCACAGATACGCAGTATTTT. It is translated as CASSLVRGTSGTDTQYF.

This chain joins TRBV20-1 and TRBJ2-3, with TRBD2 as a possible D gene (5 bases). V dropped 6 bases and J dropped 9 bases, with 16 bases sitting between them. Germline lookup yields CDR1 DFQATT and CDR2 SNEGSKA (reference sequence). The CDR3 sequence is 12 residues long. CDR3 sequence: CSARRTEVTQYF. Here the CDR3 DNA reads TGCAGTGCCAGGCGGACGGAGGTCACGCAGTATTTT.

The chain carries TRBV29-1 and TRBJ2-1; TRBD2 aligns across 10 bases. Germline trimming cut 8 bases from V and 9 bases from J; bases unmatched to any gene: 16. Germline CDR1 and CDR2: SQVTM and ANQGSEA. CDR3 length: 15 residues. The CDR3 sequence is CSTPLLAGGAVEQFF. The CDR3 nucleotides are TGCAGCACGCCACTTTTAGCGGGAGGTGCGGTTGAGCAGTTCTTC.

J is TRBJ2-3 and V is TRBV5-1, with D unclear. Trimming took 4 bases from V and 2 from J, leaving 8 bases between them. Per germline, CDR1 SGHRS and CDR2 YFSETQ. The CDR3 length is 13 residues. CDR3 coding DNA: TGCGCCAGCAGCCCCATAAACACAGATACGCAGTATTTT. It codes for CASSPINTDTQYF.

This clonotype was detected many times. The CDR3 sequence is CASSLEAGVGEQYF. The CDR3 DNA follows: TGTGCCAGCAGTTTAGAAGCGGGAGTAGGCGAGCAGTACTTC. The chain is built from TRBV12-3 or TRBV12-4 and TRBJ2-7, with 8 bases aligning to TRBD2. V was clipped by 1 base and J by 6 bases; unmatched bases: 5. The CDR3 has 14 residues.

The CDR3 region is CSASDAGTGSFNQPQHF. In DNA, the CDR3 is TGCAGTGCTAGTGACGCCGGGACAGGGTCGTTTAATCAGCCCCAGCATTTT. The chain carries TRBV20-1 and TRBJ1-5, with 9 bases fitting TRBD1. Germline CDR1 DFQATT, CDR2 SNEGSKA (reference sequence). With V trimmed by 3 bases and J by 4 bases, 13 bases remained unmatched. The CDR3 has 17 amino acids.

This clonotype showed up many times. The rearrangement uses TRBV5-6 and TRBJ1-5; 7 nucleotides agree with TRBD1. With V trimmed by 2 bases and J by 7 bases, 3 bases remained unmatched. CDR1 and CDR2 from the germline V gene are SGHDT and YYEEEE. The CDR3 is 13 residues long. CDR3 in DNA: TGTGCCAGCAGCTTCGCAGGGGGACAGCCCCAGCATTTT. Protein product: CASSFAGGQPQHF.

The sample holds a few counts of this clonotype. The rearrangement links TRBV11-2 to TRBJ2-7; a possible D gene is TRBD2 (5 bases). V was pared by 2 bases and J by 2 bases, with 10 bases between. CDR3 size: 14 residues. The V gene's germline CDR1 is SGHAT and CDR2 FQNNGV. The CDR3 nucleotides read TGTGCCAGCAGCTTAACGGGGATGACCTACGAGCAGTACTTC. It encodes CASSLTGMTYEQYF.

The chain has TRBV19 and TRBJ2-7; 7 bases line up with TRBD2. Germline V gene sequence: CDR1 LNHDA, CDR2 SQIVND (reference sequence). V gave up 10 bases and J gave up 3 bases; unmatched junction bases: 9. The CDR3 sequence is 13 residues long. The CDR3 loop is CATASGNRYEQYF. In DNA form, the CDR3 reads TGTGCCACCGCGAGCGGGAATCGCTACGAGCAGTACTTC.

The rearrangement uses TRBV28 and TRBJ2-5, with 9 bases that match TRBD1. Germline assignment: CDR1 MDHEN and CDR2 SYDVKM. The V and J ends lost 5 bases and 2 bases, in that order; junction bases with no gene match: 6. This CDR3 region has 15 residues. The CDR3 loop reads CASSTRQGGQETQYF. The CDR3 region has the DNA TGTGCCAGCAGTACACGACAGGGGGGGCAAGAGACCCAGTACTTC.

The chain recombines TRBV4-1 with TRBJ2-5; TRBD2 is a possible D gene (5 bases). The CDR3 is 15 amino acids. Germline CDR1 is MGHRA and CDR2 is YSYEKL. The ends were cut back, 4 bases at V and 5 bases at J, with 17 bases in the middle. In nucleotides, the CDR3 is TGCGCCAGCAGCCCCACAACGGGGAGAACGGAGACCCAGTACTTC. This translates into CASSPTTGRTETQYF.

In this sample, this clonotype turned up many times. V gene TRBV4-1 combines with J gene TRBJ1-1, with D hard to call. In germline, CDR1 is MGHRA, CDR2 YSYEKL. The CDR3 sequence is 16 residues long. Trimming cost V 3 bases and J 6 bases, with 20 bases left between them. CDR3 region: CASSHKSDGKVAEAFF. CDR3 DNA sequence: TGCGCCAGCAGCCATAAGTCGGACGGTAAGGTCGCTGAAGCTTTCTTT.

This clonotype was counted ten times or more. This chain joins TRBV5-1 and TRBJ2-1; D perhaps matches TRBD2 (6 bases). Trimming pared 0 bases from V and 10 bases from J, leaving 11 bases between. The CDR3 extends over 13 amino acids. From germline, CDR1 is SGHRS and CDR2 YFSETQ. As DNA, the CDR3 is TGCGCCAGCAGCTTGGGGGCAGGAGGGGAGCAGTTCTTC. It translates to CASSLGAGGEQFF.

This clonotype occurred a few times. This CDR3 is CATREATYTQYF. CDR3 DNA: TGTGCCACCAGGGAAGCCACCTATACGCAGTATTTT. V usage is TRBV6-1 and J usage is TRBJ2-3; D may be TRBD1 (5 bases). The CDR3 is 12 residues long. Germline CDR1 reads MNHNS; CDR2 reads SASEGT. Between the trimmed V and J ends, which lost 10 bases and 7 bases, there was a span of 15 bases.

This clonotype came up a few times. The chain links TRBV6-1 to TRBJ1-3, with D perhaps TRBD1 (5 bases). Germline CDR1 reads MNHNS; CDR2 reads SASEGT. The CDR3 has 16 amino acids. V lost 5 bases, J lost 0 bases, and 14 bases lay in between. In DNA form, the CDR3 reads TGTGCCAGCAGTCCCCCACTCGGGGGCTCTGGAAACACCATATATTTT. It translates to CASSPPLGGSGNTIYF.

In DNA, the CDR3 is TGTGCCAGCACCCCCAGTACCGCGACCTACGAGCAGTACTTC. Translated, it gives CASTPSTATYEQYF. The chain employs TRBV6-1 and TRBJ2-7; D not certain. The V end was cut by 7 bases, the J end by 2 bases, with 15 bases between. Germline lookup yields CDR1 MNHNS and CDR2 SASEGT. This CDR3 spans 14 amino acids.